Listed here is a single TCR beta chain. Its antigen is undetermined. This sample is drawn from a study of T cell responses to AZD1222 COVID-19 vaccine. Study-level findings and limits: The study reported that nearly half of spike-specific TCRs target unmutated variant regions. White British people made up most donors, females outnumbered males, and clonal diversity was possibly underestimated. It was only a handful of AZD1222 recipients who were seropositive at baseline.

Second-dose intervals of approximately 4 or approximately 12 weeks were pooled. The protocol was immunoSEQ multiplex PCR, while the TCRdb copy is restricted to in-frame clones and leaves out a portion. The table shows roughly 140,000 clones, with around 90% occurring only once. CDR1 is DFQATT, CDR2 SNEGSKA, per germline (reference sequence). The ends were cut back, 4 bases at V and 8 bases at J, with 8 bases in the middle. This CDR3 is 11 amino acids long. This chain uses TRBV20-1 with TRBJ1-4, with D unclear. The sequence was collected from an adult who received the AZD1222 COVID-19 vaccine. The sequences come from peripheral blood, collected 28 days after the second AZD1222 dose. The CDR3 protein is CSAIVGEKLFF. Here the CDR3 DNA reads TGCAGTGCTATCGTGGGCGAAAAACTGTTTTTT.